These 17 T cell receptor beta chains came from one sample sequenced in a study of T cell changes during pregnancy in multiple sclerosis. The assay was immunoSEQ multiplex PCR, and TCRdb's table has in-frame clones only and misses some. The table records roughly 40,000 clones, almost 95% of them present only once. Specimen: CD4+ T cells from peripheral blood mononuclear cells, collected before pregnancy. Receptors were obtained from a female donor with multiple sclerosis, enrolled in a pregnancy study.

V is TRBV28 and J is TRBJ1-1, with D maybe TRBD1 (6 bases). The V gene's germline CDR1 is MDHEN and CDR2 SYDVKM. The ends were cut back, 10 bases at V and 0 bases at J, with 12 bases in the middle. This CDR3 comprises 13 residues. The CDR3 region is CAIRDNMNTEAFF. The CDR3 DNA reads as TGTGCCATCAGGGACAACATGAACACTGAAGCTTTCTTT.

In DNA, the CDR3 is TGTGCCAGCAGCTTAGGTCAGGGACAGGGCAGCACAGATACGCAGTATTTT. Translated, it gives CASSLGQGQGSTDTQYF. The chain recombines TRBV7-9 with TRBJ2-3; 9 nucleotides align to TRBD1. From germline, CDR1 is SEHNR and CDR2 FQNEAQ (reference sequence). Germline trimming cut 1 base from V and 0 bases from J; bases unmatched to any gene: 5. The CDR3 is made up of 17 amino acids. Drawing the rest from reference TRBV7-9 and TRBJ2-3, the complete variable domain is DTGVSQNPRHKITKRGQNVTFRCDPISEHNRLYWYRQTLGQGPEFLTYFQNEAQLEKSRLLSDRFSAERPKGSFSTLEIQRTEQGDSAMYLCASSLGQGQGSTDTQYFGPGTRLTVL.

The count of this clone is one. The CDR3 is CASSPLSRVGGNTIYF. Written as DNA, the CDR3 is TGTGCCAGCTCACCACTCAGCAGGGTGGGCGGAAACACCATATATTTT. This sequence joins TRBV18 and TRBJ1-3; perhaps TRBD1 as D (5 bases). Trimming took 1 base from V and 4 from J, leaving 14 bases between them. CDR3 length equals 16 residues. CDR1 and CDR2 from the germline V gene are KGHSH and LQKENI.

The V gene is TRBV11-2, the J gene TRBJ2-2; a weak D match, TRBD2 (6 bases). The germline V gene encodes CDR1 SGHAT and CDR2 FQNNGV. CDR3 length: 14 residues. Deletions cut 4 bases from V and 2 bases from J, with 8 bases between. Here the CDR3 reads CASSWGVNTGELFF. CDR3 in DNA: TGTGCCAGCAGCTGGGGGGTAAACACCGGGGAGCTGTTTTTT.

The genes are TRBV7-9 and TRBJ2-2, with 11 positions matching TRBD2. The CDR3 has 15 residues. CDR1 and CDR2 (germline): SEHNR, FQNEAQ (reference sequence). V gave up 5 bases and J gave up 5 bases; unmatched junction bases: 4. CDR3 residues: CASSPSGRKTGELFF. In DNA, the CDR3 is TGTGCCAGCAGCCCTAGCGGGAGGAAGACCGGGGAGCTGTTTTTT.

This chain connects TRBV5-8 to TRBJ1-5; the D gene is possibly TRBD1 (5 bases). This CDR3 region has 16 residues. Between the trimmed V and J ends, which lost 4 bases and 0 bases, there was a span of 14 bases. CDR1 is SGHTS, CDR2 YDEGEE, per germline. The CDR3 is CASSRIDRHSNQPQHF. In DNA, the CDR3 is TGTGCCAGCAGCCGAATTGACAGACATAGCAATCAGCCCCAGCATTTT. The full variable domain, with the rest looked up from reference TRBV5-8 and TRBJ1-5, is EAGVTQSPTHLIKTRGQQATLRCSPISGHTSVYWYQQALGLGLQFLLWYDEGEERNRGNFPPRFSGRQFPNYSSELNVNALELEDSALYLCASSRIDRHSNQPQHFGDGTRLSIL.

V and J are TRBV5-8 and TRBJ2-2, with TRBD2 as a possible D gene (5 bases). V gave up 5 bases and J gave up 0 bases, with 14 bases separating them. The CDR3 totals 16 residues. Per the germline V gene, CDR1 is SGHTS and CDR2 is YDEGEE. As DNA, the CDR3 is TGTGCCAGCAGACCGAGGGTCCTTACGAACACCGGGGAGCTGTTTTTT. As protein: CASRPRVLTNTGELFF.

The chain couples TRBV9 to TRBJ2-1; 11 nucleotides line up with TRBD2. V shed 5 bases and J 5 bases; nucleotides not matched to a gene: 6. The CDR3 is 15 amino acids. Per germline, CDR1 SGDLS and CDR2 YYNGEE. CDR3 DNA sequence: TGTGCCAGCAGTTGGACTAGCGGGCCTGACAATGAGCAGTTCTTC. Protein: CASSWTSGPDNEQFF.

This clone was detected only once. Here the CDR3 reads CASSVQQLNTGELFF. CDR3 DNA: TGTGCCAGCAGCGTCCAACAGCTTAACACCGGGGAGCTGTTTTTT. This chain joins TRBV9 and TRBJ2-2; D remains unclear. This CDR3 is 15 amino acids long. Germline CDR1 is SGDLS and CDR2 is YYNGEE. The V end was cut by 2 bases, the J end by 2 bases, with 10 bases between.

The chain carries TRBV27 and TRBJ2-7; 12 bases match TRBD2. V dropped 4 bases and J dropped 3; count of bases not matched to a gene: 16. This CDR3 is 19 amino acids long. Germline V gene data show CDR1 as MNHEY and CDR2 as SMNVEV (reference sequence). CDR3 loop: CASSSWTSGTLRTRYEQYF. The CDR3 DNA follows: TGTGCCAGCAGTTCTTGGACTAGCGGGACCCTGAGAACTCGCTACGAGCAGTACTTC.

The chain joins TRBV5-1 to TRBJ2-7, with a weak D call TRBD1 (6 bases). The ends were cut back, 3 bases at V and 1 base at J, with 11 bases in the middle. Germline V gives CDR1 SGHRS, CDR2 YFSETQ. CDR3 size: 14 residues. CDR3 DNA: TGCGCCAGCAGCTCAAACAGGGTGTCCTACGAGCAGTACTTC. It codes for CASSSNRVSYEQYF.

The genes are TRBV5-1 and TRBJ2-3; 9 bases agree with TRBD2. CDR3 length: 19 residues. With 0 bases clipped from V and 1 base from J, the junction kept 12 bases outside the gene matches. Germline V lookup: CDR1 SGHRS, CDR2 YFSETQ. In nucleotides, the CDR3 is TGCGCCAGCAGCTTGGAATTGGCGGGAGGGCCCGGGGGCACAGATACGCAGTATTTT. Residues: CASSLELAGGPGGTDTQYF.

Worth noting for this clone: At one end the junction does not follow the germline gene, possibly because of a read error. The chain employs TRBV7-7 and TRBJ1-4; the match to TRBD1 covers 9 bases. CDR3 length: 18 amino acids. Germline V gene data show CDR1 as SSHAT and CDR2 as FNYEAQ (reference sequence). CDR3: CASSPRYPRDREDEKLFF. CDR3 bases: TGTGCTAGCAGCCCTAGGTACCCCCGGGACAGGGAGGATGAAAAACTGTTTTTT.

The J gene is TRBJ2-7, the V gene TRBV6-1, with D hard to call. Germline V lookup: CDR1 MNHNS, CDR2 SASEGT. CDR3 length: 11 amino acids. Trimming took off 5 bases at V and 10 bases at J, with 12 bases between the two ends. CDR3 amino acids: CASSRTEPQYF. In nucleotides, the CDR3 is TGTGCCAGCAGTCGAACAGAACCACAGTACTTC.

As DNA, the CDR3 is TGTGCCAGCTCGTTTTTCGGACAGAATGAAAAACTGTTTTTT. It encodes CASSFFGQNEKLFF. V and J are TRBV18 and TRBJ1-4; perhaps TRBD1 as D (6 bases). Germline CDR1 is KGHSH and CDR2 is LQKENI. This CDR3 has 14 amino acids. V lost 6 bases and J 5 bases, leaving 13 bases between the germline ends.

The V and J genes are TRBV18 and TRBJ2-1; 10 bases are shared with TRBD2. The germline V gene has CDR1 KGHSH and CDR2 LQKENI. V was pared by 3 bases and J by 5 bases, with 7 bases of the junction left unmatched. The CDR3 totals 16 residues. This CDR3 reads CASSPLSGRVDNEQFF. The CDR3 DNA sequence: TGTGCCAGCTCACCCCTAAGCGGGAGGGTTGACAATGAGCAGTTCTTC.

This rearrangement joins TRBV7-2 to TRBJ2-7; 7 positions match TRBD2. This CDR3 region has 14 residues. In germline, CDR1 is SGHTA, CDR2 FQGNSA. The ends lost 4 bases at V and 4 bases at J; junction bases unmatched: 7. CDR3 sequence reads: CASSYGAGKYEQYF. The CDR3 coding sequence is TGTGCCAGCAGCTACGGAGCGGGGAAATACGAGCAGTACTTC. The full variable domain, completed using reference TRBV7-2 and TRBJ2-7, is GAGVSQSPSNKVTEKGKDVELRCDPISGHTALYWYRQSLGQGLEFLIYFQGNSAPDKSGLPSDRFSAERTGGSVSTLTIQRTQQEDSAVYLCASSYGAGKYEQYFGPGTRLTVT.